This is a list of T cell receptor beta chains from one sample in a study of identical twins. Each CDR3 protein gets one entry after TCRdb re-called the 5' RACE reads with MiXCR. This sample carries hundreds of thousands of distinct CDR3 sequences, around 5.7% of them seen once, and the ten largest clones take around 1.7%. The material sequenced was naive T cells sorted from blood. Every receptor here comes from a man aged 18 to 29 in good health. The CDR3 runs from the conserved cysteine through the conserved F or W.

j_call v_call cdr3_length cdr3_aa
TRBJ2-1 TRBV5-6 16 CASSLGVHRSYNEQFF
TRBJ2-1 TRBV28 14 CASSQYTSYNEQFF
TRBJ2-1 TRBV3-1 14 CASTTGREYNEQFF
TRBJ1-5 TRBV10-3 16 CAISEQGAVANQPQHF
TRBJ1-2 TRBV28 13 CASSSGPVYGYTF
TRBJ1-1 TRBV9 14 CASSVEQGNTEAFF
TRBJ1-2 TRBV12-3/TRBV12-4 14 CATPPKAGGYGYTF
TRBJ1-1 TRBV10-3 16 CAISGFVRGLNTEAFF
TRBJ1-5 TRBV20-1 14 CSARLQGDNQPQHF
TRBJ2-7 TRBV20-1 13 CSALDTAAYEQYF
TRBJ2-4 TRBV6-1 18 CASRKWTSANEAKNIQYF
TRBJ1-6 TRBV6-5 13 CASSYSGSTPLHF
TRBJ2-5 TRBV7-9 17 CASSSQIPGQRQETQYF
TRBJ2-2 TRBV6-1 15 CASGGTGHNTGELFF
TRBJ2-2 TRBV4-1 19 CASSRVGLAGGLGTGELFF
TRBJ1-6 TRBV20-1 14 CSSSGQGGNSPLHF
TRBJ2-7 TRBV12-3/TRBV12-4 12 CASSLWEIRPSF
TRBJ2-1 TRBV12-3/TRBV12-4 15 CASASALGVGFEQFF
TRBJ1-2 TRBV20-1 14 CSARDATGGSGYTF
TRBJ1-1 TRBV20-1 13 CSARDTRNAEAFF
TRBJ1-5 TRBV2 15 CASTSRGDNNQPQHF
TRBJ1-4 TRBV5-6 17 CASTLQPRDRGNEKLFF
TRBJ1-5 TRBV11-2 20 CASSSPVGQEGPQGSQPQHF
TRBJ2-3 TRBV29-1 14 CSVEDPGETDTQYF
TRBJ2-3 TRBV3-1 17 CASSQDLAGSSTDTQYF
TRBJ2-1 TRBV18 15 CASVLSGAVYNEQFF
TRBJ1-5 TRBV29-1 14 CSVAGQGGGQPQHF
TRBJ1-2 TRBV5-1 18 CASSLPWGQTNFGYGYTF
TRBJ1-5 TRBV7-9 14 CASSSQGWSQPQHF
TRBJ2-1 TRBV20-1 11 CSAGRSSEQFF
TRBJ2-5 TRBV10-3 12 CAIQTGLGTQYF
TRBJ2-3 TRBV6-1 14 CASCSGSSTDTQYF
TRBJ2-3 TRBV9 15 CASRFTSGSRDTQYF
TRBJ2-7 TRBV20-1 14 CSANPGTGTYEQYF